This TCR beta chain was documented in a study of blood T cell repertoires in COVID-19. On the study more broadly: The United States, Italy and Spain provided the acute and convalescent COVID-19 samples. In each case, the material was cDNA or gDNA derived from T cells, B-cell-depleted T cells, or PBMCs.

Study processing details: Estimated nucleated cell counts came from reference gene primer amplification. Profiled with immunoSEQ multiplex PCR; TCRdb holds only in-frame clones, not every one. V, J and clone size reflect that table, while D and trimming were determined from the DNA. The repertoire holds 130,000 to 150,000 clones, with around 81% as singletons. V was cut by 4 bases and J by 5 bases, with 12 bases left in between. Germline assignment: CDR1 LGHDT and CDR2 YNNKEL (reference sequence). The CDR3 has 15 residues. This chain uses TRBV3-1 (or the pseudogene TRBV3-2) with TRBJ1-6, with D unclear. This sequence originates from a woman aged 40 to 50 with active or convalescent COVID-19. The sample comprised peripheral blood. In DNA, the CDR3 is TGTGCCAGCAGCCTGGTAGCAAGCAATAATTCACCCCTCCACTTT. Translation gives CASSLVASNNSPLHF.